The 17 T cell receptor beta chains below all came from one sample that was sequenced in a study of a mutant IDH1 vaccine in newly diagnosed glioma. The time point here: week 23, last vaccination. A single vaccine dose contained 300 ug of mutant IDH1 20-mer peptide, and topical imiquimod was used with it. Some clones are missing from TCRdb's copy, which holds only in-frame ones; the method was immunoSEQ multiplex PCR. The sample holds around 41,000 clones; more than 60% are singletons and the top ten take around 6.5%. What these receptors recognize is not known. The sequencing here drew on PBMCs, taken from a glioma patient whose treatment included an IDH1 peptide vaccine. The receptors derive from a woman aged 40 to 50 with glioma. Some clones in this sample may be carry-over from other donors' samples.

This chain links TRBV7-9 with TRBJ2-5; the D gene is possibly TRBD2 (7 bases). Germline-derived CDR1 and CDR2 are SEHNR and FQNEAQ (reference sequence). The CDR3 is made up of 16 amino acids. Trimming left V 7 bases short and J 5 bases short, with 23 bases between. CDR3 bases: TGTGCCAGCACCCCAGCCCTCGGGGGGCCTGGGGAGACCCAGTACTTC. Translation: CASTPALGGPGETQYF.

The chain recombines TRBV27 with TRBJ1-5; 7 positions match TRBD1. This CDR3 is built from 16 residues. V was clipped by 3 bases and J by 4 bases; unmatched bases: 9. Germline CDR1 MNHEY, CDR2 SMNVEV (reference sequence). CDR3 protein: CASSFGPTGRNQPQHF. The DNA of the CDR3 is TGTGCCAGCAGTTTCGGCCCGACAGGGCGAAATCAGCCCCAGCATTTT.

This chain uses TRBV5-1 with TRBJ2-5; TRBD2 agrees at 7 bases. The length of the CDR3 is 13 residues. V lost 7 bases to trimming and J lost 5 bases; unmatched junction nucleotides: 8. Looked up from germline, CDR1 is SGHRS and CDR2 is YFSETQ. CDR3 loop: CASQAGGGETQYF. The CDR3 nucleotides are TGCGCCAGCCAAGCCGGGGGAGGGGAGACCCAGTACTTC.

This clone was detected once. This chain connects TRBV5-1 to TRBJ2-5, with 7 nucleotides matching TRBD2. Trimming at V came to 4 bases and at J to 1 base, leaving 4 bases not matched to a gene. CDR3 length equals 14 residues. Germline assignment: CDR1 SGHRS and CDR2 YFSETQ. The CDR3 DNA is TGCGCCAGCAGCGGGGGGGGGATCCAAGAGACCCAGTACTTC. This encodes CASSGGGIQETQYF.

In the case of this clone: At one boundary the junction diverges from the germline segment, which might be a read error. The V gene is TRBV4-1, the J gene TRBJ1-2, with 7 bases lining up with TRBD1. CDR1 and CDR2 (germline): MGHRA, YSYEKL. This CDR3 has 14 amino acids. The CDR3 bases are TGCGCCAACAGCCAAGTAGGGACAGCCTATGGCTACACCTTC. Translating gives CANSQVGTAYGYTF.

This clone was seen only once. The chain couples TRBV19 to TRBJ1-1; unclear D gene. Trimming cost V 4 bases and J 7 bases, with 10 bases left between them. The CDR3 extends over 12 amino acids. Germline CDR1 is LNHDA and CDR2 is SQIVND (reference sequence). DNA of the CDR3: TGTGCCAGTAGTAGAAGTGTGGGTGAAGCTTTCTTT. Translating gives CASSRSVGEAFF. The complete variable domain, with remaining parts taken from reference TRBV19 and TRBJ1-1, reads DGGITQSPKYLFRKEGQNVTLSCEQNLNHDAMYWYRQDPGQGLRLIYYSQIVNDFQKGDIAEGYSVSREKKESFPLTVTSAQKNPTAFYLCASSRSVGEAFFGQGTRLTVV.

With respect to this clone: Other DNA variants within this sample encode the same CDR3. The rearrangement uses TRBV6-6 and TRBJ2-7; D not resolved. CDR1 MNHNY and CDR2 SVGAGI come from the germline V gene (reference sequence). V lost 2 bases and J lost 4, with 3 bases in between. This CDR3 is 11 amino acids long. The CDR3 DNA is TGTGCCAGCAGTTACCTTTACGAGCAGTACTTC. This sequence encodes CASSYLYEQYF.

The CDR3 bases are TGTGCCAGCAGCTTAGTACCCGGGGAGCAGGGAAAACTGTTTTTT. Amino acids: CASSLVPGEQGKLFF. V is TRBV7-6 and J is TRBJ1-4; D is perhaps TRBD1 (5 bases). Germline V lookup: CDR1 SGHVS, CDR2 FNYEAQ. The CDR3 contains 15 residues. The ends were cut back, 1 base at V and 10 bases at J, with 16 bases in the middle.

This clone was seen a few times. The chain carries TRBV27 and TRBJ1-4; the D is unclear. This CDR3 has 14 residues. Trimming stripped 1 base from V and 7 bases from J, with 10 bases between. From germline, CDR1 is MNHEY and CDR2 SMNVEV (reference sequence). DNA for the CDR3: TGTGCCAGCAGTTTATGGAGGGATGGTGAAAAACTGTTTTTT. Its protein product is CASSLWRDGEKLFF.

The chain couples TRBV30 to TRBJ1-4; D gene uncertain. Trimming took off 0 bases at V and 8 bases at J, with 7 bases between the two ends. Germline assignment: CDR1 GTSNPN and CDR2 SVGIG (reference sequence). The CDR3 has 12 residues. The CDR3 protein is CAWSVRGEKLFF. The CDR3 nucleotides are TGTGCCTGGAGTGTCCGCGGGGAAAAACTGTTTTTT.

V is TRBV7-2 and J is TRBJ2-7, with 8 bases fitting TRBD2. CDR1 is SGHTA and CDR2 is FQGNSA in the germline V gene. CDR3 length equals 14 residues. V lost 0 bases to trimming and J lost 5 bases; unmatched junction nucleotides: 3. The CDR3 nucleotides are TGTGCCAGCAGCTTAGCCGGGAGGGCCAACGAGCAGTACTTC. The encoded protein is CASSLAGRANEQYF. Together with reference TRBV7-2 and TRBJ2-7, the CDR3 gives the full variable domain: GAGVSQSPSNKVTEKGKDVELRCDPISGHTALYWYRQSLGQGLEFLIYFQGNSAPDKSGLPSDRFSAERTGGSVSTLTIQRTQQEDSAVYLCASSLAGRANEQYFGPGTRLTVT.

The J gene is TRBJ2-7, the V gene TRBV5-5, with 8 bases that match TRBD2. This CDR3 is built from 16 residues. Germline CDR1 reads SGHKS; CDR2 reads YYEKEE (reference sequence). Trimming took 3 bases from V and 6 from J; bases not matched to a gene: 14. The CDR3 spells CASSSCLTSERCEQYF. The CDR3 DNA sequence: TGTGCCAGCAGCTCCTGTTTGACTAGCGAAAGATGCGAGCAGTACTTC. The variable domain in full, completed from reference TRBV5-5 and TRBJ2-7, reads DAGVTQSPTHLIKTRGQQVTLRCSPISGHKSVSWYQQVLGQGPQFIFQYYEKEERGRGNFPDRFSARQFPNYSSELNVNALLLGDSALYLCASSSCLTSERCEQYFGPGTRLTVT.

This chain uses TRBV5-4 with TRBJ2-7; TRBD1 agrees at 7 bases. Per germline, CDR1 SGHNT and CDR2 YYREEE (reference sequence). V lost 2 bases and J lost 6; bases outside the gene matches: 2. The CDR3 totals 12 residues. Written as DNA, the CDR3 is TGTGCCAGCAGCTTCAGGGGGTCCGAGCAGTACTTC. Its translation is CASSFRGSEQYF.

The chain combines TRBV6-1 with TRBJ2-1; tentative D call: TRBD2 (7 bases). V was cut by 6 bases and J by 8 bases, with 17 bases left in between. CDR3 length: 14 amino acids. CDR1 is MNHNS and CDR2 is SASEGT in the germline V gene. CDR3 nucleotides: TGTGCCAGCAGAATGGGGGGGCCGGGGCATGAGCAGTTCTTC. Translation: CASRMGGPGHEQFF.

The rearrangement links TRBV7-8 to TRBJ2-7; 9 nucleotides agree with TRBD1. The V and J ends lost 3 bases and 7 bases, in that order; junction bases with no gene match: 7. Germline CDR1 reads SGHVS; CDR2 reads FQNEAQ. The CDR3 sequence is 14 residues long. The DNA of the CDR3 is TGTGCCAGCAGCTTGAAGACAGGGGGTGGGGAGCAGTACTTC. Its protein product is CASSLKTGGGEQYF.

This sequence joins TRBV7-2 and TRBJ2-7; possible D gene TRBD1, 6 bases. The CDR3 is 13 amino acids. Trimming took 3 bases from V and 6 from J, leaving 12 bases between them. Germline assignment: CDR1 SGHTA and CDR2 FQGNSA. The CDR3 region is CASSLQGLGEQYF. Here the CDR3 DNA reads TGTGCCAGCAGCTTGCAGGGGTTAGGCGAGCAGTACTTC.

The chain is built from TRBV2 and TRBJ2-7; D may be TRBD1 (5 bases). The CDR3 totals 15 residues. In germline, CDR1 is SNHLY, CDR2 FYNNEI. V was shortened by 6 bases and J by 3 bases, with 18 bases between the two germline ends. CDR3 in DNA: TGTGCCAGCAGATATCAGGGTACGATCCGCTACGAGCAGTACTTC. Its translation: CASRYQGTIRYEQYF.